The 17 T cell receptor beta chains below come from one sample, sequenced in a study of control samples from healthy donors and cancer patients. The table came from immunoSEQ multiplex PCR; TCRdb's copy has only in-frame clones and leaves some out. The repertoire holds more than 65,000 clones, with 83% as singletons. Sequencing input: blood. These TCRs come from a man in his 60s in good health.

The chain has TRBV6-5 and TRBJ1-4; tentative D call: TRBD1 (5 bases). The CDR3 spans 15 residues. Trimming took 5 bases from V and 2 from J, leaving 12 bases between them. The germline V gene encodes CDR1 MNHEY and CDR2 SVGAGI. CDR3 nucleotide sequence: TGTGCCAGCAGTCCTCGATGGGGGACTAATGAAAAACTGTTTTTT. Translated: CASSPRWGTNEKLFF.

The chain couples TRBV28 to TRBJ1-1, with 7 nucleotides matching TRBD1. The length of the CDR3 is 14 residues. The trim removed 6 bases at V and 0 bases at J, leaving 4 bases unmatched. Germline V gene sequence: CDR1 MDHEN, CDR2 SYDVKM. CDR3 DNA: TGTGCCAGCAGCTCAGGACAGGTGAACACTGAAGCTTTCTTT. Translated, it gives CASSSGQVNTEAFF.

J is TRBJ2-2 and V is TRBV6-6, with D perhaps TRBD1 (5 bases). In germline, CDR1 is MNHNY, CDR2 SVGAGI (reference sequence). V dropped 6 bases and J dropped 1 base, with 15 bases sitting between them. The CDR3 loop spans 16 amino acids. CDR3 protein: CASRALGQGNTGELFF. The CDR3 nucleotides are TGTGCCAGCAGGGCCTTAGGGCAGGGGAACACCGGGGAGCTGTTTTTT.

The chain uses TRBV3-1 (or the pseudogene TRBV3-2) and TRBJ2-1; D is ambiguous. The CDR3 loop spans 12 amino acids. Germline CDR1 reads LGHDT; CDR2 reads YNNKEL (reference sequence). The germline V and J ends were trimmed by 4 bases and 4 bases, with 5 bases remaining between them. The CDR3 protein is CASSLQYNEQFF. Here the CDR3 DNA reads TGTGCCAGCAGCCTGCAGTACAATGAGCAGTTCTTC.

This clone was detected only once. The rearrangement uses TRBV5-6 and TRBJ2-1; possibly TRBD1 or TRBD2 for D (5 bases each). Germline V CDR1 and CDR2: SGHDT, YYEEEE. Trimming took off 1 base at V and 6 bases at J, with 17 bases between the two ends. The CDR3 covers 16 residues. The CDR3 spells CASSLSFGDGTNEQFF. The DNA for the CDR3 is TGTGCCAGCAGCTTGTCTTTCGGGGACGGAACCAATGAGCAGTTCTTC.

The chain employs TRBV10-3 and TRBJ2-7; D gene ambiguous. Deletions cut 6 bases from V and 0 bases from J, with 15 bases between. The CDR3 is 15 amino acids. Germline V lookup: CDR1 ENHRY, CDR2 SYGVKD. The CDR3 spells CAIRGSSTHSYEQYF. CDR3 DNA sequence: TGTGCCATCAGGGGCAGCAGTACTCACTCCTACGAGCAGTACTTC.

V and J are TRBV19 and TRBJ2-1; 7 bases match TRBD2. The CDR3 runs 17 residues. The germline V gene encodes CDR1 LNHDA and CDR2 SQIVND (reference sequence). V dropped 5 bases and J dropped 0; count of bases not matched to a gene: 10. CDR3 nucleotide sequence: TGTGCCAGTAGTCCGGCTAGCGGCTTCGACTCCTACAATGAGCAGTTCTTC. It translates to CASSPASGFDSYNEQFF.

The chain joins TRBV24-1 to TRBJ2-1, with 12 bases fitting TRBD2. The CDR3 loop spans 16 amino acids. CDR1 and CDR2 (germline): KGHDR, SFDVKD. The J segment lost 12 bases and the V segment lost 4 bases, leaving 12 bases of the junction unmatched. The CDR3 sequence is CATSDRTSGTRIGQFF. CDR3 in DNA: TGTGCCACCAGTGACCGGACTAGCGGGACCCGAATCGGGCAGTTCTTC.

The rearrangement uses TRBV4-1 and TRBJ2-2; D unresolved. Trimming removed 0 bases from V and 6 bases from J, with 11 bases in between. The CDR3 length is 15 residues. Germline-derived CDR1 and CDR2 are MGHRA and YSYEKL. CDR3 DNA sequence: TGCGCCAGCAGCCAAGATCGAGGTTTTGCCGGGGAGCTGTTTTTT. This gives the protein CASSQDRGFAGELFF.

The chain links TRBV15 to TRBJ2-2; TRBD2 aligns across 7 bases. The CDR3 consists of 16 residues. Germline CDR1 is LNHNV and CDR2 is YYDKDF (reference sequence). The V segment lost 4 bases and the J segment 0 bases; nucleotides outside the gene matches: 5. This chain's CDR3 is CATSISGRANTGELFF. The CDR3 DNA reads as TGTGCCACCAGCATCTCGGGGAGGGCGAACACCGGGGAGCTGTTTTTT.

This rearrangement joins TRBV27 to TRBJ2-5; TRBD2 might be the D (6 bases). The CDR3 sequence is 12 residues long. CDR1 and CDR2 (germline): MNHEY, SMNVEV (reference sequence). Trimming shortened V by 9 bases and J by 5 bases, and 13 bases separated the two germline ends. CDR3 sequence reads: CARKSSGETQYF. In DNA form, the CDR3 reads TGTGCCAGAAAAAGCAGCGGGGAGACCCAGTACTTC.

This rearrangement joins TRBV28 to TRBJ1-3; 7 bases align to TRBD1. Germline-derived CDR1 and CDR2 are MDHEN and SYDVKM. There are 17 residues in the CDR3. The junction had 11 bases not matched to a gene; V was cut back by 6 bases and J by 0 bases. CDR3 DNA sequence: TGTGCCAGCAGCCAAGGGGGACAGTCGACCTCTGGAAACACCATATATTTT. It translates to CASSQGGQSTSGNTIYF.

The rearrangement joins TRBV6-5 to TRBJ2-7, with D possibly being TRBD1 or TRBD2 (5 bases each). Between the trimmed V and J ends, which lost 11 bases and 3 bases, there was a span of 20 bases. The V gene's germline CDR1 is MNHEY and CDR2 SVGAGI. This CDR3 spans 14 amino acids. The CDR3 DNA reads TGTGCCTCAGTTCTCCGGGACCGAGACTACGAGCAGTACTTC. Its translation is CASVLRDRDYEQYF.

The chain recombines TRBV5-1 with TRBJ2-5; 7 nucleotides align to TRBD2. Germline CDR1 SGHRS, CDR2 YFSETQ. Unmatched junction bases numbered 12, after V lost 9 bases and J lost 4 bases. This CDR3 contains 14 residues. The DNA for the CDR3 is TGCGCCACCGCGAGGGCTAGCGGAAGAGAGACCCAGTACTTC. This sequence encodes CATARASGRETQYF.

The chain links TRBV2 to TRBJ1-1; D is uncertain. V lost 2 bases and J lost 4, with 8 bases in between. The CDR3 totals 13 residues. CDR1 and CDR2 from the germline V gene are SNHLY and FYNNEI. The CDR3 spells CASSENMITEAFF. The CDR3 DNA follows: TGTGCCAGCAGTGAAAACATGATCACTGAAGCTTTCTTT.

The chain joins TRBV7-6 to TRBJ2-3, with 7 bases identical to TRBD2. The germline V gene has CDR1 SGHVS and CDR2 FNYEAQ. Unmatched junction bases numbered 4, after V lost 0 bases and J lost 1 base. The CDR3 is 16 residues long. The CDR3 loop reads CASSLAGGDGTDTQYF. As DNA, the CDR3 is TGTGCCAGCAGCTTAGCGGGAGGGGACGGCACAGATACGCAGTATTTT.

The chain carries TRBV7-9 and TRBJ2-1; perhaps TRBD1 as D (5 bases). CDR3 length equals 12 residues. The ends were cut back, 4 bases at V and 8 bases at J, with 9 bases in the middle. CDR1 is SEHNR and CDR2 is FQNEAQ in the germline V gene (reference sequence). The CDR3 loop reads CASSSDTDEQFF. The CDR3 DNA reads TGTGCCAGCAGCTCGGACACCGATGAGCAGTTCTTC.